Listed below are T cell receptor beta chains from one sample, sequenced in a study of T cells after posttransplantation cyclophosphamide. Assay: immunoSEQ multiplex PCR; the TCRdb copy retains only in-frame clones and omits some. The table shows about 3,800 clones, with around 95% occurring only once. The material sequenced was naive CD4+ T cells sorted from PBMCs. These receptors all stem from a man in his forties or fifties. Each CDR3 is given with its conserved first and last residue. The D gene is left open where the match is weak. Rows give clone size only sometimes, using once, few, many, or a class for an expanded clone.

v_call: TRBV2
clone_size: .
d_call: .
j_call: TRBJ2-1
cdr3_nt: TGTGCCAGCAGTGAAGCGCTCCCCCACAATGGGCAGTTCTTC
cdr3_aa: CASSEALPHNGQFF

v_call: TRBV5-1
clone_size: .
d_call: TRBD1
j_call: TRBJ2-3
cdr3_nt: TGCGCCAGCAGCAAAACAGGGGAGGATACGCAGTATTTT
cdr3_aa: CASSKTGEDTQYF

v_call: TRBV5-1
clone_size: .
d_call: TRBD1
j_call: TRBJ2-1
cdr3_nt: TGCGCCAGCAGCCCCGGGACAGGGACCTACAATGAGCAGTTCTTC
cdr3_aa: CASSPGTGTYNEQFF

v_call: TRBV29-1
clone_size: .
d_call: TRBD1
j_call: TRBJ1-1
cdr3_nt: TGCAGCGTTGAACTGACAGGGCAAACTGAAGCTTTCTTT
cdr3_aa: CSVELTGQTEAFF

v_call: TRBV2
clone_size: .
d_call: .
j_call: TRBJ1-2
cdr3_nt: TGTGCCAGCAGACAGATCTATGGCTACACCTTC
cdr3_aa: CASRQIYGYTF

v_call: TRBV11-3
clone_size: .
d_call: TRBD1
j_call: TRBJ2-7
cdr3_nt: TGTGCCAGCAGCTCCAGCGGGACAGGGGTCCACGAGCAGTACTTC
cdr3_aa: CASSSSGTGVHEQYF

v_call: TRBV19
clone_size: few
d_call: .
j_call: TRBJ1-3
cdr3_nt: TGTGCCAGTAGTGGCGGGCCCGGAAACACCATATATTTT
cdr3_aa: CASSGGPGNTIYF

v_call: TRBV5-1
clone_size: .
d_call: TRBD1
j_call: TRBJ1-2
cdr3_nt: TGCGCCAGCAGCCGGACAGGGGTGTTTGGCTACACCTTC
cdr3_aa: CASSRTGVFGYTF

v_call: TRBV7-3
clone_size: .
d_call: .
j_call: TRBJ2-5
cdr3_nt: TGTGCCAGCAGTTCGAGCGGTACCCAAGAGACCCAGTACTTC
cdr3_aa: CASSSSGTQETQYF

v_call: TRBV28
clone_size: .
d_call: TRBD2
j_call: TRBJ2-3
cdr3_nt: TGTGCCAGCATCCCCCCCGTAGCGGGAGTCCCAGATACGCAGTATTTT
cdr3_aa: CASIPPVAGVPDTQYF

v_call: TRBV5-4
clone_size: .
d_call: TRBD2
j_call: TRBJ2-2
cdr3_nt: TGTGCCAGCAGGTCGGGAGGGCCATATAGCGGGGAGCTGTTTTTT
cdr3_aa: CASRSGGPYSGELFF

v_call: TRBV29-1
clone_size: .
d_call: TRBD1
j_call: TRBJ1-1
cdr3_nt: TGCAGCGCCGGACAGGGCTACACTGAAGCTTTCTTT
cdr3_aa: CSAGQGYTEAFF

v_call: TRBV29-1
clone_size: .
d_call: .
j_call: TRBJ1-2
cdr3_nt: TGCAGCGTGCCGGTGTTCGGACAGCTAAGGGGCTATGGCTACACCTTC
cdr3_aa: CSVPVFGQLRGYGYTF

v_call: TRBV28
clone_size: .
d_call: .
j_call: TRBJ1-3
cdr3_nt: TGTGCCAGCAGTTTAGTCCGGGGGGCTGGAAACACCATATATTTT
cdr3_aa: CASSLVRGAGNTIYF

v_call: TRBV5-1
clone_size: .
d_call: .
j_call: TRBJ2-5
cdr3_nt: TGCGCCAGCAGGCGGCGTACAGGGCGACTCCAAGAGACCCAGTACTTC
cdr3_aa: CASRRRTGRLQETQYF

v_call: TRBV7-6
clone_size: once
d_call: TRBD2
j_call: TRBJ2-3
cdr3_nt: TGTGCCAGCAGCTTGCGGGGGGGGCAAAGGACAGATACGCAGTATTTT
cdr3_aa: CASSLRGGQRTDTQYF

v_call: TRBV6-1
clone_size: .
d_call: TRBD1
j_call: TRBJ2-5
cdr3_nt: TGTGCCAGCAGTGTGGAGACAGGGGGAGAGACCCAGTACTTC
cdr3_aa: CASSVETGGETQYF

v_call: TRBV30
clone_size: .
d_call: TRBD1
j_call: TRBJ2-5
cdr3_nt: TGTGCCTGGAGCAGGGGGCCAGAGACCCAGTACTTC
cdr3_aa: CAWSRGPETQYF

v_call: TRBV7-3
clone_size: .
d_call: .
j_call: TRBJ2-1
cdr3_nt: TGTGCCAGCAGGGAAGGCGTACCAACGTCCAGGGAGTTCTTC
cdr3_aa: CASREGVPTSREFF